The 18 T cell receptor beta chains listed next were all sequenced from one sample in a study of shared clonotypes between healthy human individuals. Method: immunoSEQ multiplex PCR; TCRdb's copy keeps in-frame clones and lacks some. The sample holds some 2,000,000 clones; approximately 95% are singletons and the top ten take more than 0.95%. Naive CD8 isolation took CD45RO-negative cells positively selected for CCR7 and excluded terminally differentiated effector memory CD45RA+ cells. The sequencing sample was made of naive CD8+ T cells sorted from blood. These receptors originate from a young man in good health.

This rearrangement joins TRBV29-1 to TRBJ1-2; D may be TRBD1 (6 bases). The CDR3 totals 16 residues. Trimming removed 0 bases at V and 8 bases at J, with 22 bases between. Germline CDR1 and CDR2: SQVTM and ANQGSEA. The CDR3 reads CSVEDPQRDIGWGYTF. The CDR3 DNA reads TGCAGCGTTGAAGATCCCCAAAGGGACATAGGTTGGGGCTACACCTTC.

CDR3 DNA sequence: TGTGCCAGCAGCTTAGGGACAGGAGGGTTCCAAGAGACCCAGTACTTC. Translating gives CASSLGTGGFQETQYF. The V and J genes are TRBV11-2 and TRBJ2-5, with D possibly matching TRBD1 (7 bases). Looked up from germline, CDR1 is SGHAT and CDR2 is FQNNGV. Trimming cost V 1 base and J 1 base, with 13 bases left between them. This CDR3 comprises 16 residues.

The chain uses TRBV13 and TRBJ2-5; D possibly corresponds to TRBD1 (5 bases). CDR1 is PRHDT, CDR2 FYEKMQ, per germline (reference sequence). The V end lost 3 bases, the J end lost 1 base, and 15 bases lay between the germline ends. The CDR3 is 16 residues long. The CDR3 nucleotides read TGTGCCAGCAGCTTGAAAGCATGGACAAGCCAAGAGACCCAGTACTTC. Protein product: CASSLKAWTSQETQYF. Drawing the rest from reference TRBV13 and TRBJ2-5, the complete variable domain is AAGVIQSPRHLIKEKRETATLKCYPIPRHDTVYWYQQGPGQDPQFLISFYEKMQSDKGSIPDRFSAQQFSDYHSELNMSSLELGDSALYFCASSLKAWTSQETQYFGPGTRLLVL.

This sequence joins TRBV5-4 and TRBJ2-5, with D unresolved. Between the trimmed V and J ends, which lost 4 bases and 0 bases, there was a span of 7 bases. The CDR3 covers 13 residues. In germline, CDR1 is SGHNT, CDR2 YYREEE (reference sequence). The DNA of the CDR3 is TGTGCCAGCAGCGACAATAACCAAGAGACCCAGTACTTC. This codes for CASSDNNQETQYF. The whole variable domain, filled in from reference TRBV5-4 and TRBJ2-5, reads ETGVTQSPTHLIKTRGQQVTLRCSSQSGHNTVSWYQQALGQGPQFIFQYYREEENGRGNFPPRFSGLQFPNYSSELNVNALELDDSALYLCASSDNNQETQYFGPGTRLLVL.

The V gene is TRBV5-4, the J gene TRBJ1-2; tentatively, D is TRBD1 (5 bases). V lost 1 base, J lost 3 bases, and 10 bases lay in between. CDR1 SGHNT and CDR2 YYREEE come from the germline V gene (reference sequence). This CDR3 spans 14 amino acids. CDR3 in DNA: TGTGCCAGCAGCTTGTCAAGAGGGGACTATGGCTACACCTTC. Its protein is CASSLSRGDYGYTF.

V usage is TRBV9 and J usage is TRBJ2-3; TRBD2 aligns across 7 bases. CDR1 and CDR2 (germline): SGDLS, YYNGEE. Trimming at V came to 3 bases and at J to 0 bases, leaving 7 bases not matched to a gene. CDR3 length: 16 residues. CDR3 protein: CASSEGGTYSTDTQYF. Written as DNA, the CDR3 is TGTGCCAGCAGCGAGGGAGGGACGTATAGCACAGATACGCAGTATTTT.

A single count supports this clone. The chain couples TRBV5-5 to TRBJ2-7; 8 bases are shared with TRBD1. CDR3 size: 15 residues. V shed 0 bases and J 2 bases; nucleotides not matched to a gene: 4. Germline V lookup: CDR1 SGHKS, CDR2 YYEKEE (reference sequence). CDR3 region: CASSLAETGAYEQYF. The DNA of the CDR3 is TGTGCCAGCAGCTTGGCCGAGACAGGGGCCTACGAGCAGTACTTC.

The V gene is TRBV11-2, the J gene TRBJ2-7; 10 nucleotides agree with TRBD1. The CDR3 has 17 amino acids. Trimming took 5 bases from V and 6 from J; bases not matched to a gene: 16. CDR1 is SGHAT, CDR2 FQNNGV, per germline. CDR3: CASSRGPGTGAGGEQYF. CDR3 DNA sequence: TGTGCCAGCAGCCGAGGCCCCGGGACAGGGGCAGGGGGCGAGCAGTACTTC.

The chain links TRBV4-2 to TRBJ2-7; 8 positions match TRBD1. V trimming: 4 bases; J trimming: 3 bases; junction bases outside the gene matches: 2. Germline V CDR1 and CDR2: LGHNA, YNFKEQ. The length of the CDR3 is 13 residues. This CDR3 is CASSLGTGYEQYF. The DNA for the CDR3 is TGTGCCAGCAGCCTTGGGACAGGCTACGAGCAGTACTTC.

V and J are TRBV6-5 and TRBJ2-4, with D perhaps matching TRBD2 (7 bases). The V gene lost 3 bases and the J gene lost 9 bases, with 12 bases spanning the gap. The length of the CDR3 is 13 residues. Germline CDR1 and CDR2: MNHEY and SVGAGI. CDR3 in DNA: TGTGCCAGCAGTTATCCAGGGGAGGGCATTCAGTACTTC. As protein: CASSYPGEGIQYF.

This clone showed up just a few times. This CDR3 is also generated by other DNA sequences in the sample. The V and J genes are TRBV6-1 and TRBJ2-7; D is unclear. This CDR3 is built from 13 residues. V was clipped by 2 bases and J by 0 bases, with 5 bases between them. Germline CDR1 MNHNS, CDR2 SASEGT. CDR3 residues: CASSETVSYEQYF. For the CDR3, the DNA is TGTGCCAGCAGTGAAACAGTCTCCTACGAGCAGTACTTC.

This chain uses TRBV7-8 with TRBJ2-7; tentatively, D is TRBD2 (6 bases). Trimming shortened V by 5 bases and J by 3 bases, and 8 bases separated the two germline ends. CDR3 length: 12 residues. Germline V gene lookup returns CDR1 SGHVS and CDR2 FQNEAQ. CDR3 sequence (DNA): TGTGCCAGCAGCCCGGGGGACTACGAGCAGTACTTC. This gives the protein CASSPGDYEQYF.

The chain joins TRBV25-1 to TRBJ1-6; D uncertain. CDR3 length equals 13 residues. V shed 2 bases and J shed 10 bases, with 9 bases lying between them. Germline CDR1 and CDR2: MGHDK and SYGVNS. CDR3 nucleotide sequence: TGTGCCAGCAGTGAAGGTTTTGCGTCACCCCTCCACTTT. This sequence encodes CASSEGFASPLHF.

Notes on this clone: At the DNA level, this CDR3 is encoded by other sequences in the same sample as well. The rearrangement joins TRBV28 to TRBJ2-7; no firm D call. This CDR3 has 11 residues. Germline V lookup: CDR1 MDHEN, CDR2 SYDVKM. The V end lost 5 bases, the J end lost 3 bases, and 5 bases lay between the germline ends. CDR3 residues: CASSPYYEQYF. The DNA of the CDR3 is TGTGCCAGCAGTCCTTACTACGAGCAGTACTTC.

This rearrangement joins TRBV10-2 to TRBJ2-7; possible D gene TRBD1, 6 bases. The CDR3 runs to 13 residues. The germline V and J ends were trimmed by 2 bases and 2 bases, with 7 bases remaining between them. Looked up from germline, CDR1 is WSHSY and CDR2 is SAAADI. CDR3 in amino acids: CASSEGDTYEQYF. The CDR3, as DNA: TGCGCCAGCAGTGAGGGGGACACCTACGAGCAGTACTTC.

The chain links TRBV13 to TRBJ2-7, with TRBD2 identical over 9 bases. CDR3 length: 14 amino acids. CDR1 is PRHDT, CDR2 FYEKMQ, per germline (reference sequence). V trimming: 5 bases; J trimming: 4 bases; junction bases outside the gene matches: 6. CDR3 DNA sequence: TGTGCCAGCAGCCATAGCGGGAGTTTGTACGAGCAGTACTTC. Its translation: CASSHSGSLYEQYF.

The CDR3 DNA reads TGTGCCAGCAGCTCTTTTTGGGGAGCCCTCAACTATGGCTACACCTTC. It is translated as CASSSFWGALNYGYTF. This chain joins TRBV12-1 and TRBJ1-2. TRBV12-1 is described as a pseudogene. The CDR3 contains 16 residues.

This chain uses TRBV5-4 with TRBJ2-1; perhaps D is TRBD1 or TRBD2 (5 bases each). The germline CDR1 and CDR2 sequences are SGHNT and YYREEE (reference sequence). The CDR3 runs 13 residues. The V end was cut by 4 bases, the J end by 7 bases, with 12 bases between. The CDR3 nucleotides are TGTGCCAGCAGCCAGGGACGGGCGAATGAGCAGTTCTTC. Translation: CASSQGRANEQFF.